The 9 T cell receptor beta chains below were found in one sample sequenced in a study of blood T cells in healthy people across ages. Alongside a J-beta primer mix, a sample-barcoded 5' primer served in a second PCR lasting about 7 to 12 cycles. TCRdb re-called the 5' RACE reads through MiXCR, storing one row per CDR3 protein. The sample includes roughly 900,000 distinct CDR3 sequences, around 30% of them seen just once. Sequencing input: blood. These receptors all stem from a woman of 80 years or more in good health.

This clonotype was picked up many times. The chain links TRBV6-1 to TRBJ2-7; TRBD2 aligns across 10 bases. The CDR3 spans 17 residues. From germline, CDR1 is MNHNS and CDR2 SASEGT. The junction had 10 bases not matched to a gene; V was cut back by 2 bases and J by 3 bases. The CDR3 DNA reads TGTGCCAGCAGTGAAAGGACTAGCGGTATACTCATCTACGAGCAGTACTTC. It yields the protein CASSERTSGILIYEQYF.

In nucleotides, the CDR3 is TGTGCCAGCAGCTTTAGAGTGGTTGGGGAGCAGTTCTTC. It encodes CASSFRVVGEQFF. The rearrangement joins TRBV6-2 or TRBV6-3 to TRBJ2-1, with D unresolved. This CDR3 comprises 13 residues. Germline V gene data show CDR1 as MNHEY and CDR2 as SVGEGT. V shed 6 bases and J shed 10 bases, with 16 bases lying between them.

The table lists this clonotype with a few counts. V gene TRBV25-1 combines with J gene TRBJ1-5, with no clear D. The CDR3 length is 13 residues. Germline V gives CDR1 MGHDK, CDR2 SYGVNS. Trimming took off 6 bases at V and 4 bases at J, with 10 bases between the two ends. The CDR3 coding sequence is TGTGCCAGCAGCAACCAGTGGAATCAGCCCCAGCATTTT. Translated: CASSNQWNQPQHF.

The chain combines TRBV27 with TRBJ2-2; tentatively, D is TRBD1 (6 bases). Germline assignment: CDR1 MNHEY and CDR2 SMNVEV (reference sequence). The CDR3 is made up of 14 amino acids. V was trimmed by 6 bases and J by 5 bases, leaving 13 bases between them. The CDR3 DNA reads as TGTGCCAGCAGGGACAGTCTCTTAACCGGGGAGCTGTTTTTT. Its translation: CASRDSLLTGELFF.

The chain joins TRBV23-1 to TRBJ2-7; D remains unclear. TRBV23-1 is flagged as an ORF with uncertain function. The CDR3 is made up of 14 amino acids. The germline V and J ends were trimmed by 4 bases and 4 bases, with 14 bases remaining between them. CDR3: CASSPSYTAYEQYF. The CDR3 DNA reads TGCGCCAGCAGTCCCTCGTATACAGCGTACGAGCAGTACTTC.

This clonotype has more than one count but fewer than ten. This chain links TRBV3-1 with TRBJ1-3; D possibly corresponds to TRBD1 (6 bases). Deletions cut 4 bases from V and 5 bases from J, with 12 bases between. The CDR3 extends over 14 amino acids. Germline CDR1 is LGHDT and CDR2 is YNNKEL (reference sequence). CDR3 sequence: CASSRGQSRNTIYF. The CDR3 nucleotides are TGTGCCAGCAGCCGCGGACAGAGCAGAAACACCATATATTTT.

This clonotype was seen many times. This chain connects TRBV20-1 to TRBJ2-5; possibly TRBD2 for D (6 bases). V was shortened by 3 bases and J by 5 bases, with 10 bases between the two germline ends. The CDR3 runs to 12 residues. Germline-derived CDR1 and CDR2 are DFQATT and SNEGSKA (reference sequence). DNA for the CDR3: TGCAGTGCTAGCGGGGGAAGGGAGACCCAGTACTTC. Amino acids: CSASGGRETQYF.

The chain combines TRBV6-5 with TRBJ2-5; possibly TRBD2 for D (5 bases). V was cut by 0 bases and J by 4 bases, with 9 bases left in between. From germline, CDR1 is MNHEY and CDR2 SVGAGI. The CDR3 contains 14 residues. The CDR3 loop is CASSYSTGRETQYF. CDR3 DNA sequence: TGTGCCAGCAGTTACTCGACGGGGAGAGAGACCCAGTACTTC.

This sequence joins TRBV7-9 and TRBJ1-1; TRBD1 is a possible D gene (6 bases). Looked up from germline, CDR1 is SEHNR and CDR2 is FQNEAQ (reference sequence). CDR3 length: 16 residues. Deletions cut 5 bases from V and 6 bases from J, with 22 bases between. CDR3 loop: CASSPRMGAEFAEAFF. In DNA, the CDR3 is TGTGCCAGCAGCCCGCGGATGGGGGCCGAGTTCGCTGAAGCTTTCTTT.